Reported below is one T cell receptor beta chain. Its specificity is not known. The CDR3 has 16 amino acids. V lost 1 base and J 6 bases, leaving 19 bases between the germline ends. Germline V gives CDR1 SGHTA, CDR2 FQGTGA. Up to 500,000 reads were sequenced per sample. Libraries were prepared by immunoSEQ multiplex PCR; TCRdb keeps only in-frame clonotypes and omits some of them. In the table there are around 65,000 clones, 70% to 80% of which are singletons. This sample is part of a study of pediatric ulcerative colitis. Study-wide points: All ulcerative colitis patients, but no controls, carried a couple of rectal clonotypes. Compared with controls, ulcerative colitis showed greater blood-rectum clone sharing. Repertoires came from total lymphocyte DNA, so rare subsets like regulatory T cells may be missed.

The sequenced material came from blood. The genes are TRBV7-3 and TRBJ2-7; D is unclear. This clonotype originated in a boy aged 5-17 years with moderate ulcerative colitis. The CDR3 DNA sequence: TGTGCCAGCAGCTTAATGGGCCAGTTAGGACGAAGCGAGCAGTACTTC. Its translation is CASSLMGQLGRSEQYF.